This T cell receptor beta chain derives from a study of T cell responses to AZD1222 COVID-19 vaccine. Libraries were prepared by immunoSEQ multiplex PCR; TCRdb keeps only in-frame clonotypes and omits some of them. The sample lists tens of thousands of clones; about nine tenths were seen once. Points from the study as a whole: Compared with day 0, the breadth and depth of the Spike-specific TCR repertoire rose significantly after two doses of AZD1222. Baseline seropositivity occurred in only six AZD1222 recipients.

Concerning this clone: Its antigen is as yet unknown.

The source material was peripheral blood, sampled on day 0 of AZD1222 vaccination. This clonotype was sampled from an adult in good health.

The DNA for the CDR3 is TGTGCCAGTAGCCCACGACAGCGAATCAACTATGGCTACACCTTC. This encodes CASSPRQRINYGYTF. The gene calls are TRBV19 and TRBJ1-2, with a possible D match to TRBD1 (5 bases). There are 15 residues in the CDR3. The germline gives CDR1 LNHDA, CDR2 SQIVND (reference sequence). Trimming removed 6 bases at V and 2 bases at J, with 16 bases between. The entire variable domain, with the rest obtained from reference TRBV19 and TRBJ1-2, is as follows: DGGITQSPKYLFRKEGQNVTLSCEQNLNHDAMYWYRQDPGQGLRLIYYSQIVNDFQKGDIAEGYSVSREKKESFPLTVTSAQKNPTAFYLCASSPRQRINYGYTFGSGTRLTVV.